The clone carrying this T cell receptor (beta chain) was picked up a small number of times. TCRdb re-analysed the RT-PCR reads in MiXCR, keeping a single row per CDR3 protein. The sample comprises 37,000 or so distinct CDR3 sequences, under 35% of which are singletons, and 55% to 75% rests with the top ten. The sample belongs to a study of patients and donors after allogeneic stem cell transplantation. V was pared by 4 bases and J by 1 base, with 7 bases between. The CDR3 loop spans 13 amino acids. Germline assignment: CDR1 KGHSH and CDR2 LQKENI. The chain recombines TRBV18 with TRBJ1-1; weak D call: TRBD1 (5 bases). The TCR originated in a human donor who was either an allogeneic HSCT recipient or a stem cell or donor lymphocyte infusion donor (not recorded which). It is not recorded whose cells these are; they may come from a transplant donor. The sample was blood, either unsorted or a sorted T cell fraction (not recorded which). The DNA for the CDR3 is TGTGCCAGCTCACACGACAGGAACACTGAAGCTTTCTTT. Amino acids: CASSHDRNTEAFF.